These T cell receptor beta chains were read from a single sample in a study of T cell repertoires in cytomegalovirus infection. One entry per CDR3 protein, called by TCRdb with MiXCR from the reads. The sample lists approximately 490,000 distinct CDR3 sequences; about 11% were seen once. The sample was PBMCs. The origin of the receptors is a human donor in good health (CMV status not recorded). Some clones in this sample may be carry-over from other donors' samples. The CDR3 runs from the conserved cysteine through the conserved F or W. D genes are given only for firm matches. The size field is filled for only some rows; it gives once, few, many or a size class.

v_gene: TRBV27; abundance: few; j_gene: TRBJ2-1; d_gene: -; CDR3aa: CASARDTYNEQFF; CDR3nt: TGTGCCAGCGCTAGGGACACCTACAATGAGCAGTTCTTC
v_gene: TRBV15; abundance: many; j_gene: TRBJ2-5; d_gene: TRBD2; CDR3aa: CATSLGAGGGETQYF; CDR3nt: TGTGCCACCAGCCTGGGGGCGGGAGGTGGAGAGACCCAGTACTTC
v_gene: TRBV28; abundance: -; j_gene: TRBJ2-7; d_gene: -; CDR3aa: CASSLGALGTYEQYF; CDR3nt: TGTGCCAGCAGTTTAGGGGCTTTAGGAACCTACGAGCAGTACTTC
v_gene: TRBV27; abundance: -; j_gene: TRBJ1-1; d_gene: TRBD1; CDR3aa: CASSFGTGGENTEAFF; CDR3nt: TGTGCCAGCAGTTTCGGGACAGGGGGCGAGAACACTGAAGCTTTCTTT
v_gene: TRBV25-1; abundance: many; j_gene: TRBJ2-2; d_gene: -; CDR3aa: CASSVRQNTGELFF; CDR3nt: TGTGCCAGCAGTGTCCGACAAAACACCGGGGAGCTGTTTTTT
v_gene: TRBV19; abundance: many; j_gene: TRBJ1-1; d_gene: -; CDR3aa: CASSTVPGTEAFF; CDR3nt: TGTGCCAGTAGTACCGTCCCGGGCACTGAAGCTTTCTTT
v_gene: TRBV7-6; abundance: many; j_gene: TRBJ2-2; d_gene: TRBD2; CDR3aa: CASSSGLAVGELFF; CDR3nt: TGTGCCAGCAGCTCGGGACTAGCCGTCGGGGAGCTGTTTTTT
v_gene: TRBV7-3; abundance: many; j_gene: TRBJ2-2; d_gene: -; CDR3aa: CASSDYTGELFF; CDR3nt: TGTGCCAGCAGCGATTACACCGGGGAGCTGTTTTTT
v_gene: TRBV12-3/TRBV12-4; abundance: few; j_gene: TRBJ1-1; d_gene: -; CDR3aa: CASRVDREAFF; CDR3nt: TGTGCCAGCAGGGTCGACCGGGAAGCTTTCTTT
v_gene: TRBV5-6; abundance: few; j_gene: TRBJ2-7; d_gene: TRBD1; CDR3aa: CASSLVGQASNEQYF; CDR3nt: TGTGCCAGCAGCTTGGTCGGACAGGCTTCCAACGAGCAGTACTTC
v_gene: TRBV20-1; abundance: -; j_gene: TRBJ1-1; d_gene: -; CDR3aa: CSARVRGATEAFF; CDR3nt: TGCAGTGCTAGGGTCCGGGGAGCGACTGAAGCTTTCTTT
v_gene: TRBV28; abundance: many; j_gene: TRBJ2-1; d_gene: -; CDR3aa: CASSSIWGSLGFF; CDR3nt: TGTGCCAGCAGTTCCATTTGGGGGAGCTTGGGGTTCTTC
v_gene: TRBV12-3/TRBV12-4; abundance: many; j_gene: TRBJ1-2; d_gene: TRBD1; CDR3aa: CASSSPGQGDGYTF; CDR3nt: TGTGCCAGCAGTTCACCGGGACAGGGGGATGGCTACACCTTC
v_gene: TRBV5-4; abundance: few; j_gene: TRBJ2-7; d_gene: -; CDR3aa: CASSPRTGTPSSYEQYF; CDR3nt: TGTGCCAGCAGCCCACGCACCGGGACACCGAGCTCCTACGAGCAGTACTTC
v_gene: TRBV12-3/TRBV12-4; abundance: many; j_gene: TRBJ1-1; d_gene: -; CDR3aa: CASTPLRNTEAFF; CDR3nt: TGTGCCAGCACCCCCCTCCGGAACACTGAAGCTTTCTTT
v_gene: TRBV27; abundance: many; j_gene: TRBJ2-1; d_gene: TRBD2; CDR3aa: CASSPLAGTSGGTSSYNEQFF; CDR3nt: TGTGCCAGCAGTCCCCTAGCCGGGACTAGCGGGGGCACCAGCTCCTACAATGAGCAGTTCTTC
v_gene: TRBV18; abundance: few; j_gene: TRBJ1-6; d_gene: -; CDR3aa: CASSPPQENSPLHF; CDR3nt: TGTGCCAGCTCACCACCCCAGGAAAATTCACCCCTCCACTTT
v_gene: TRBV20-1; abundance: -; j_gene: TRBJ2-1; d_gene: TRBD2; CDR3aa: CSVAAGASAYNEQFF; CDR3nt: TGCAGTGTTGCAGCGGGAGCTTCCGCCTACAATGAGCAGTTCTTC
v_gene: TRBV28; abundance: many; j_gene: TRBJ2-7; d_gene: -; CDR3aa: CASSVGPYEQYF; CDR3nt: TGTGCCAGCAGCGTCGGCCCCTACGAGCAGTACTTC
v_gene: TRBV2; abundance: few; j_gene: TRBJ2-3; d_gene: -; CDR3aa: CASSFNSGTASTDTQYF; CDR3nt: TGTGCCAGCAGCTTTAATTCCGGGACCGCGAGCACAGATACGCAGTATTTT
v_gene: TRBV28; abundance: many; j_gene: TRBJ2-7; d_gene: -; CDR3aa: CASSPGLGEQYF; CDR3nt: TGTGCCAGCAGCCCGGGCTTGGGCGAGCAGTACTTC
v_gene: TRBV12-3/TRBV12-4; abundance: many; j_gene: TRBJ1-6; d_gene: TRBD1; CDR3aa: CASKTGTGGSPLHF; CDR3nt: TGTGCCAGCAAAACCGGGACAGGAGGTTCACCCCTCCACTTT
v_gene: TRBV6-2/TRBV6-3; abundance: few; j_gene: TRBJ1-6; d_gene: -; CDR3aa: CASSDGKGVSSYNSPLHF; CDR3nt: TGTGCCAGCAGCGACGGGAAGGGGGTGAGCTCCTATAATTCACCCCTCCACTTT
v_gene: TRBV14; abundance: many; j_gene: TRBJ2-1; d_gene: -; CDR3aa: CASSQWGNEQFF; CDR3nt: TGTGCCAGCAGCCAATGGGGGAATGAGCAGTTCTTC
v_gene: TRBV25-1; abundance: many; j_gene: TRBJ2-5; d_gene: -; CDR3aa: CASSEQEYQETQYF; CDR3nt: TGTGCCAGCAGTGAACAGGAGTACCAAGAGACCCAGTACTTC
v_gene: TRBV19; abundance: many; j_gene: TRBJ1-1; d_gene: -; CDR3aa: CASSIAGGRTEAFF; CDR3nt: TGTGCCAGTAGTATAGCCGGCGGGAGGACTGAAGCTTTCTTT
v_gene: TRBV20-1; abundance: few; j_gene: TRBJ2-1; d_gene: TRBD1; CDR3aa: CSANRGLYNEQFF; CDR3nt: TGCAGTGCCAACAGGGGGCTCTACAATGAGCAGTTCTTC
v_gene: TRBV4-1; abundance: many; j_gene: TRBJ2-4; d_gene: -; CDR3aa: CASSQVSGRGTKNIQYF; CDR3nt: TGCGCCAGCAGCCAAGTCTCTGGGAGAGGAACCAAAAACATTCAGTACTTC
v_gene: TRBV6-5; abundance: many; j_gene: TRBJ1-2; d_gene: TRBD1; CDR3aa: CASSFRTGSYGYTF; CDR3nt: TGTGCCAGCAGTTTTCGGACAGGGAGCTATGGCTACACCTTC
v_gene: TRBV5-6; abundance: -; j_gene: TRBJ1-2; d_gene: -; CDR3aa: CASSLTDSLYGYTF; CDR3nt: TGTGCCAGTTCTTTAACGGACAGCTTATATGGCTACACCTTC
v_gene: TRBV11-3; abundance: many; j_gene: TRBJ2-3; d_gene: -; CDR3aa: CASSSPREDTQYF; CDR3nt: TGTGCCAGCAGCTCCCCCCGAGAGGATACGCAGTATTTT
v_gene: TRBV11-2; abundance: many; j_gene: TRBJ1-2; d_gene: -; CDR3aa: CASSLIQNYGYTF; CDR3nt: TGTGCCAGCAGCTTAATCCAAAACTATGGCTACACCTTC
v_gene: TRBV19; abundance: few; j_gene: TRBJ2-7; d_gene: TRBD1; CDR3aa: CARTGERYF; CDR3nt: TGTGCCAGAACAGGGGAGCGGTACTTC
v_gene: TRBV27; abundance: many; j_gene: TRBJ2-1; d_gene: -; CDR3aa: CASRSGGNGGNEQFF; CDR3nt: TGTGCCAGCAGATCAGGGGGGAATGGGGGGAATGAGCAGTTCTTC
v_gene: TRBV11-1; abundance: few; j_gene: TRBJ2-5; d_gene: -; CDR3aa: CASSFLFKQETQYF; CDR3nt: TGTGCCAGCAGCTTCCTCTTCAAGCAAGAGACCCAGTACTTC
v_gene: TRBV7-9; abundance: many; j_gene: TRBJ1-2; d_gene: TRBD1; CDR3aa: CASSLGSGGNYGYTF; CDR3nt: TGTGCCAGCAGCTTGGGATCAGGGGGCAACTATGGCTACACCTTC
v_gene: TRBV3-1; abundance: few; j_gene: TRBJ2-2; d_gene: -; CDR3aa: CASSPLQGFAGELFF; CDR3nt: TGTGCCAGCAGCCCGTTACAGGGTTTCGCCGGGGAGCTGTTTTTT
v_gene: TRBV6-2/TRBV6-3; abundance: many; j_gene: TRBJ2-1; d_gene: -; CDR3aa: CASSLDDRPYNEQFF; CDR3nt: TGTGCCAGCAGTTTAGACGATCGACCCTACAATGAGCAGTTCTTC
v_gene: TRBV7-8; abundance: -; j_gene: TRBJ1-3; d_gene: -; CDR3aa: CANSFGEGNTIYF; CDR3nt: TGTGCCAACAGCTTCGGGGAGGGAAACACCATATATTTT
v_gene: TRBV20-1; abundance: few; j_gene: TRBJ2-3; d_gene: -; CDR3aa: CSAYGDREETDTQYF; CDR3nt: TGCAGTGCCTACGGCGACAGGGAGGAAACAGATACGCAGTATTTT
v_gene: TRBV5-1; abundance: -; j_gene: TRBJ1-4; d_gene: TRBD1; CDR3aa: CASSLASGTVDEKLFF; CDR3nt: TGCGCCAGCAGCTTGGCCTCCGGGACAGTGGATGAAAAACTGTTTTTT
v_gene: TRBV4-2; abundance: many; j_gene: TRBJ2-1; d_gene: -; CDR3aa: CASSQADNEQFF; CDR3nt: TGTGCCAGCAGCCAAGCGGACAATGAGCAGTTCTTC
v_gene: TRBV27; abundance: many; j_gene: TRBJ1-6; d_gene: TRBD1; CDR3aa: CASGEDRGYSPLHF; CDR3nt: TGTGCCAGCGGCGAGGACAGGGGTTATTCACCCCTCCACTTT
v_gene: TRBV28; abundance: -; j_gene: TRBJ2-6; d_gene: TRBD1; CDR3aa: CASSPRQGAGANVLTF; CDR3nt: TGTGCCAGCAGCCCGCGACAGGGGGCTGGGGCCAACGTCCTGACTTTC
v_gene: TRBV27; abundance: few; j_gene: TRBJ1-4; d_gene: -; CDR3aa: CASSTDGDTNEKLFF; CDR3nt: TGTGCCAGCAGTACCGACGGCGATACTAATGAAAAACTGTTTTTT
v_gene: TRBV27; abundance: many; j_gene: TRBJ1-4; d_gene: TRBD1; CDR3aa: CASSSNRGGGEKLFF; CDR3nt: TGTGCCAGCAGTTCTAACAGGGGCGGAGGTGAAAAACTGTTTTTT
v_gene: TRBV20-1; abundance: few; j_gene: TRBJ1-3; d_gene: -; CDR3aa: CSAQGQWASGNTIYF; CDR3nt: TGCAGTGCTCAAGGACAGTGGGCCTCTGGAAACACCATATATTTT
v_gene: TRBV4-1; abundance: many; j_gene: TRBJ2-3; d_gene: TRBD2; CDR3aa: CASSRGLAGEAGTDTQYF; CDR3nt: TGCGCCAGCAGCCGCGGACTAGCGGGAGAAGCGGGCACAGATACGCAGTATTTT
v_gene: TRBV2; abundance: few; j_gene: TRBJ2-1; d_gene: -; CDR3aa: CASLQQSEQFF; CDR3nt: TGTGCCAGTTTACAACAGAGTGAGCAGTTCTTC
v_gene: TRBV13; abundance: -; j_gene: TRBJ1-5; d_gene: -; CDR3aa: CASSSTDNSNQPQHF; CDR3nt: TGTGCCAGCAGCTCGACAGACAATAGCAATCAGCCCCAGCATTTT
v_gene: TRBV9; abundance: few; j_gene: TRBJ2-5; d_gene: -; CDR3aa: CASSVGFTGSTETQYF; CDR3nt: TGTGCCAGCAGCGTAGGATTTACAGGTAGTACGGAGACCCAGTACTTC
v_gene: TRBV7-3; abundance: -; j_gene: TRBJ2-1; d_gene: TRBD1; CDR3aa: CASSFYRGPYNEQFF; CDR3nt: TGTGCCAGCAGCTTTTACAGGGGTCCCTACAATGAGCAGTTCTTC